The 21 T cell receptor beta chains given below trace back to one sample, sequenced in a study of cytomegalovirus exposure and HLA in healthy donors. PCR was performed using 60 Vbeta and 13 Jbeta primers. TCRdb keeps only in-frame clones here, not all; method: immunoSEQ multiplex PCR. The data show approximately 150,000 clones, with approximately 80% seen just once and approximately 6% held by the top ten. Sequenced sample: PBMCs. These receptor sequences come from a man between 25 and 39 years old in good health and CMV-seropositive.

This clone was seen a single time. The rearrangement links TRBV18 to TRBJ1-2; a possible D gene is TRBD1 (5 bases). V lost 3 bases and J lost 3, with 11 bases in between. Germline V gives CDR1 KGHSH, CDR2 LQKENI. The CDR3 totals 14 residues. The CDR3, as DNA: TGTGCCAGCTCACCCTCCAGGGACTACTATGGCTACACCTTC. Translated: CASSPSRDYYGYTF. Complete variable domain (other parts from reference TRBV18 and TRBJ1-2): NAGVMQNPRHLVRRRGQEARLRCSPMKGHSHVYWYRQLPEEGLKFMVYLQKENIIDESGMPKERFSAEFPKEGPSILRIQQVVRGDSAAYFCASSPSRDYYGYTFGSGTRLTVV.

J is TRBJ2-5 and V is TRBV7-9; a weak D match, TRBD2 (6 bases). The length of the CDR3 is 13 residues. V was pared by 2 bases and J by 5 bases, with 9 bases between. Germline CDR1 SEHNR, CDR2 FQNEAQ (reference sequence). The CDR3 reads CASSLLALETQYF. CDR3 sequence (DNA): TGTGCCAGCAGCTTACTAGCGTTGGAGACCCAGTACTTC.

This clone has a single count. This chain uses TRBV6-6 with TRBJ2-1; 7 bases match TRBD1. The germline V gene has CDR1 MNHNY and CDR2 SVGAGI (reference sequence). Trimming at V came to 8 bases and at J to 8 bases, leaving 9 bases not matched to a gene. This CDR3 has 13 residues. The CDR3 region is CASHRGEGDEQFF. CDR3 sequence (DNA): TGTGCCAGCCACAGGGGAGAGGGGGATGAGCAGTTCTTC.

The chain uses TRBV14 and TRBJ1-2; D is possibly TRBD1 (6 bases). V lost 6 bases to trimming and J lost 4 bases, with 9 bases between them. Germline lookup yields CDR1 SGHDN and CDR2 FVKESK. The CDR3 has 12 residues. The CDR3 loop is CASSRTVYGYTF. The CDR3 DNA is TGTGCCAGCAGTCGGACAGTCTATGGCTACACCTTC.

This chain links TRBV7-7 with TRBJ2-5, with 9 bases aligning to TRBD1. CDR1 and CDR2 from the germline V gene are SSHAT and FNYEAQ (reference sequence). V shed 5 bases, J shed 3 bases, and the junction held 4 bases outside the gene matches. This CDR3 spans 14 amino acids. The CDR3: CASSPGTGKETQYF. The CDR3, as DNA: TGTGCCAGCAGCCCCGGGACAGGGAAAGAGACCCAGTACTTC.

CDR3 DNA sequence: TGCGCCAGCAGCCAAATAATCCTAGGACAGGGTGGCCAGCCCCAGCATTTT. It yields the protein CASSQIILGQGGQPQHF. V gene TRBV4-1 combines with J gene TRBJ1-5; 8 positions agree with TRBD1. The CDR3 length is 17 residues. Trimming at V came to 2 bases and at J to 7 bases, leaving 13 bases not matched to a gene. Per germline, CDR1 MGHRA and CDR2 YSYEKL.

This rearrangement joins TRBV11-2 to TRBJ2-2, with 12 positions matching TRBD2. The CDR3 has 17 residues. Unmatched junction bases numbered 3, after V lost 4 bases and J lost 0 bases. Germline CDR1 is SGHAT and CDR2 is FQNNGV. CDR3 DNA sequence: TGTGCCAGCAGCTCCGGACTAGCGGGGACGAACACCGGGGAGCTGTTTTTT. Its protein is CASSSGLAGTNTGELFF.

This chain joins TRBV6-1 and TRBJ2-1; D remains unclear. CDR3 length: 15 amino acids. Germline V CDR1 and CDR2: MNHNS, SASEGT. Trimming removed 5 bases from V and 10 bases from J, with 21 bases in between. CDR3 loop: CASSTTHPPIWEQFF. In DNA, the CDR3 is TGTGCCAGCAGTACGACTCACCCACCTATCTGGGAGCAGTTCTTC.

This clone showed up just a few times. This sample also contains other DNA sequences that code for the same CDR3. This chain uses TRBV7-2 with TRBJ2-3; unclear D gene. V lost 5 bases and J lost 2, with 5 bases in between. The CDR3 consists of 12 residues. From germline, CDR1 is SGHTA and CDR2 FQGNSA. DNA for the CDR3: TGTGCCAGCAGCCTCTACACAGATACGCAGTATTTT. It yields the protein CASSLYTDTQYF.

The chain is built from TRBV7-8 and TRBJ2-1; TRBD1 matches at 7 bases. With V trimmed by 3 bases and J by 8 bases, 10 bases remained unmatched. CDR1 is SGHVS, CDR2 FQNEAQ, per germline. CDR3 length: 15 residues. The CDR3 spells CASSFPTGRGDEQFF. For the CDR3, the DNA is TGTGCCAGCAGCTTCCCGACAGGGAGAGGGGATGAGCAGTTCTTC.

The chain uses TRBV18 and TRBJ2-1, with 8 nucleotides matching TRBD2. V lost 6 bases and J lost 6; bases outside the gene matches: 4. In germline, CDR1 is KGHSH, CDR2 LQKENI. The CDR3 is made up of 13 amino acids. The CDR3 region is CASSTTSGNEQFF. DNA for the CDR3: TGTGCCAGCTCCACTACTAGCGGCAATGAGCAGTTCTTC.

The J gene is TRBJ1-5, the V gene TRBV29-1; D is possibly TRBD1 (6 bases). The CDR3 consists of 17 residues. Germline CDR1 is SQVTM and CDR2 is ANQGSEA. The CDR3 DNA reads as TGCAGGAACTATGGGGGCGCCGTATTTTATAGCAATCAGCCCCAGCATTTT. Its protein product is CRNYGGAVFYSNQPQHF.

The gene calls are TRBV5-1 and TRBJ1-4; TRBD1 matches 9 bases. Germline V lookup: CDR1 SGHRS, CDR2 YFSETQ. V shed 1 base, J shed 8 bases, and the junction held 6 bases outside the gene matches. There are 15 residues in the CDR3. In nucleotides, the CDR3 is TGCGCCAGCAGCTTGACAGGGGGCTCTGGGGAAAAACTGTTTTTT. It encodes CASSLTGGSGEKLFF.

This chain links TRBV6-6 with TRBJ2-5; 9 bases are a match to TRBD1. The CDR3 is 15 residues long. V trimming: 2 bases; J trimming: 3 bases; junction bases outside the gene matches: 4. Germline V gene data show CDR1 as MNHNY and CDR2 as SVGAGI (reference sequence). The CDR3 region has the DNA TGTGCCAGCAGTTACACAGGGGGCCCGAAAGAGACCCAGTACTTC. It encodes CASSYTGGPKETQYF.

This clone was counted between two and nine times. The J gene is TRBJ2-3, the V gene TRBV18; D perhaps matches TRBD2 (5 bases). The germline V and J ends were trimmed by 3 bases and 1 base, with 5 bases remaining between them. There are 13 residues in the CDR3. Germline V lookup: CDR1 KGHSH, CDR2 LQKENI. As DNA, the CDR3 is TGTGCCAGCTCACCCGGGGGCACAGATACGCAGTATTTT. Translated, it gives CASSPGGTDTQYF.

The chain employs TRBV10-2 and TRBJ2-1, with D maybe TRBD2 (5 bases). This CDR3 spans 15 amino acids. Germline V lookup: CDR1 WSHSY, CDR2 SAAADI. Trimming shortened V by 2 bases and J by 2 bases, and 10 bases separated the two germline ends. This CDR3 is CASSEALAPYNEQFF. The CDR3, as DNA: TGCGCCAGCAGTGAGGCCCTAGCCCCCTACAATGAGCAGTTCTTC.

V is TRBV15 and J is TRBJ2-5; D possibly corresponds to TRBD1 (5 bases). V was trimmed by 1 base and J by 5 bases, leaving 8 bases between them. The CDR3 covers 13 residues. CDR1 and CDR2 from the germline V gene are LNHNV and YYDKDF (reference sequence). DNA of the CDR3: TGTGCCACCAGCAGAGTGGGGCGGGAGACCCAGTACTTC. Its protein is CATSRVGRETQYF.

V usage is TRBV27 and J usage is TRBJ1-1, with D tentatively TRBD1 (6 bases). The V and J ends lost 2 bases and 7 bases respectively, with 11 bases between them. Germline loops: CDR1 MNHEY, CDR2 SMNVEV (reference sequence). The CDR3 sequence is 13 residues long. CDR3 nucleotide sequence: TGTGCCAGCAGTTTACAGGGGAAGGTTGAAGCTTTCTTT. As protein: CASSLQGKVEAFF.

The chain links TRBV28 to TRBJ1-2, with D possibly matching TRBD1 (6 bases). The length of the CDR3 is 16 residues. CDR1 is MDHEN and CDR2 is SYDVKM in the germline V gene. V was cut by 5 bases and J by 4 bases, with 20 bases left in between. CDR3 in amino acids: CASSPTAGGYGYGYTF. The CDR3 DNA reads TGTGCCAGCAGTCCTACAGCGGGGGGCTATGGCTATGGCTACACCTTC.

The V call is TRBV18, the J call TRBJ2-5; TRBD2 is a possible D gene (5 bases). CDR3 length: 13 amino acids. CDR1 is KGHSH and CDR2 is LQKENI in the germline V gene. Between the trimmed V and J ends, which lost 3 bases and 1 base, there was a span of 6 bases. The CDR3 loop is CASSPRGQETQYF. DNA of the CDR3: TGTGCCAGCTCACCCCGGGGCCAAGAGACCCAGTACTTC.

J is TRBJ2-7 and V is TRBV7-6; a weak D match, TRBD1 (6 bases). CDR1 and CDR2 from the germline V gene are SGHVS and FNYEAQ. The CDR3 totals 15 residues. V was clipped by 5 bases and J by 0 bases, with 14 bases between them. DNA of the CDR3: TGTGCCAGCAGCCAAGGCAGGGGACCCTCCTACGAGCAGTACTTC. Its protein is CASSQGRGPSYEQYF.